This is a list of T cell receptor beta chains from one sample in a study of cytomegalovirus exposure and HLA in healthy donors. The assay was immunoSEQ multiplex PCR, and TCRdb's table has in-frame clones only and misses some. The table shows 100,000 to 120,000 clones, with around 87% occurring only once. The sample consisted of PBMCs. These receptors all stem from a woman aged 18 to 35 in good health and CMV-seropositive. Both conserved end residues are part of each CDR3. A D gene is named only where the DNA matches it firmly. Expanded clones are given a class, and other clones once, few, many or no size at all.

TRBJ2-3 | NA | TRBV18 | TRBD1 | CASSPPGTEGWGTDTQYF | TGTGCCAGCTCACCACCCGGGACAGAGGGTTGGGGTACAGATACGCAGTATTTT
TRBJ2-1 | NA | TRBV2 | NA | CASSRDRGTHNEQFF | TGTGCCAGCAGCAGGGACAGAGGGACTCACAATGAGCAGTTCTTC
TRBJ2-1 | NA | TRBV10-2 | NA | CASRKGVSYNEQFF | TGCGCCAGCAGGAAGGGAGTCTCCTACAATGAGCAGTTCTTC
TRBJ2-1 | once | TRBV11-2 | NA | CASSSTSYTYNEQFF | TGTGCCAGCAGTTCTACTAGTTATACCTACAATGAGCAGTTCTTC
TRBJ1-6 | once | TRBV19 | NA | CASISRSSYNSPLHF | TGTGCCAGTATTTCGAGGAGCTCCTATAATTCACCCCTCCACTTT
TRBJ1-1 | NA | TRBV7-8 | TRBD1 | CATFKQGLNTEAFF | TGTGCGACTTTTAAACAGGGGCTAAACACTGAAGCTTTCTTT
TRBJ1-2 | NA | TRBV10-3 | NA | CAALSGDYGYTF | TGTGCCGCCCTATCAGGGGACTATGGCTACACCTTC
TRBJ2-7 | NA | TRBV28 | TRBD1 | CASSFLLGQGQSYEQYF | TGTGCCAGCAGTTTTCTTTTGGGCCAGGGACAGTCCTACGAGCAGTACTTC
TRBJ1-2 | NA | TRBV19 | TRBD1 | CASASTGTDLYGYTF | TGTGCCAGCGCCTCGACCGGGACAGACCTCTATGGCTACACCTTC
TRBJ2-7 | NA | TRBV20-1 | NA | CSVGRDYEQYF | TGCAGTGTGGGCCGTGACTACGAGCAGTACTTC
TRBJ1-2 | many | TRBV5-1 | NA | CASSSESGTSGYTF | TGCGCCAGCAGCTCCGAGAGCGGAACTAGTGGCTACACCTTC
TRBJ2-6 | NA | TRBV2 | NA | CASSELSTGANVLTF | TGTGCCAGCAGTGAATTGAGTACTGGGGCCAACGTCCTGACTTTC
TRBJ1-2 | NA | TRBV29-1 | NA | CSVLDSRGYTF | TGCAGCGTTCTGGACAGCCGGGGCTACACCTTC
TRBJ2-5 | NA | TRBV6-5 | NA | CASSYSAGAQETQYF | TGTGCCAGCAGTTACTCGGCTGGGGCCCAAGAGACCCAGTACTTC
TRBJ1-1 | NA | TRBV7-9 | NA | CASSRTAGTEAFF | TGTGCCAGCAGTCGTACGGCAGGCACTGAAGCTTTCTTT
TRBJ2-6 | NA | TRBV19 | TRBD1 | CATQRQGQNSGANVLTF | TGTGCCACCCAAAGACAGGGGCAGAACTCTGGGGCCAACGTCCTGACTTTC
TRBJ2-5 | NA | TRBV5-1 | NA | CASSFGHSQETQYF | TGCGCCAGCAGCTTTGGGCACAGCCAAGAGACCCAGTACTTC
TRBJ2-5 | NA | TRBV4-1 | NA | CASSQERRQMGETQYF | TGCGCCAGCAGCCAAGAACGGCGGCAGATGGGAGAGACCCAGTACTTC
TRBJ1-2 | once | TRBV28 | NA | CASSRRRPGYGYTF | TGTGCCAGCAGTCGACGTCGCCCGGGCTATGGCTACACCTTC
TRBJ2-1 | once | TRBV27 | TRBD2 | CASSQLAGGPNEQFF | TGTGCCAGCAGTCAGTTAGCGGGGGGGCCCAATGAGCAGTTCTTC
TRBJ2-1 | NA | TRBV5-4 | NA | CASSYGEVNEQFF | TGTGCCAGCAGCTACGGGGAGGTCAATGAGCAGTTCTTC
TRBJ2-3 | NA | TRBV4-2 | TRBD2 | CASSQDPSGGAGTQYF | TGTGCCAGCAGCCAAGACCCTAGCGGGGGGGCGGGTACGCAGTATTTT
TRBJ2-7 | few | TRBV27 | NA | CASTMAGEQYF | TGTGCCAGCACCATGGCAGGCGAGCAGTACTTC
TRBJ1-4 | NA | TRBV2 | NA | CASMLRRGEKLFF | TGTGCCAGCATGCTACGGCGGGGTGAAAAACTGTTTTTT
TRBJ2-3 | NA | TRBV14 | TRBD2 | CASSQERTSGWSDTQYF | TGTGCCAGCAGCCAAGAAAGGACTAGCGGGTGGTCAGATACGCAGTATTTT
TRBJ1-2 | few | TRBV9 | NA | CASSVESSVLDGYTF | TGTGCCAGCAGCGTAGAGAGTTCCGTCTTGGATGGCTACACCTTC
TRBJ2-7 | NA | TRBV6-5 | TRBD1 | CASGITGGPYEQYF | TGTGCCAGCGGGATTACAGGGGGCCCCTACGAGCAGTACTTC
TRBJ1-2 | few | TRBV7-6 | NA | CASSLSPDYYGYTF | TGTGCCAGCAGCTTAAGTCCGGACTACTATGGCTACACCTTC
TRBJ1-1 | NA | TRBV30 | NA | CAWSVMQEAFF | TGTGCCTGGAGTGTAATGCAGGAAGCTTTCTTT
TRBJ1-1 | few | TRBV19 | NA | CASSIAGARVTEAFF | TGTGCCAGTAGTATCGCGGGGGCGCGGGTCACTGAAGCTTTCTTT
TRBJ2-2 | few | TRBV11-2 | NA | CASSLGQNTGELFF | TGTGCCAGCAGCTTAGGGCAGAACACCGGGGAGCTGTTTTTT
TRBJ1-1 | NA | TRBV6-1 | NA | CASSEYSTEAFF | TGTGCCAGCAGTGAATACAGCACTGAAGCTTTCTTT
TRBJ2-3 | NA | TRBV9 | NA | CASSVGESTQYF | TGTGCCAGCAGCGTAGGAGAGAGTACGCAGTATTTT
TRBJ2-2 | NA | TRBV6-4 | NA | CASSAGPSATGELFF | TGTGCCAGCAGTGCGGGTCCCTCGGCCACCGGGGAGCTGTTTTTT
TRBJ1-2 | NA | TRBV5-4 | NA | CASSPPTSADYTF | TGTGCCAGCAGCCCCCCGACGTCGGCGGACTACACCTTC
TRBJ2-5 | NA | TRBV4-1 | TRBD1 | CASSHFPGQGQETQYF | TGCGCCAGCAGCCATTTCCCGGGACAGGGGCAAGAGACCCAGTACTTC
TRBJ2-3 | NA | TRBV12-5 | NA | CASAPLTASSTDTQYF | TGTGCTAGTGCCCCCTTGACAGCTTCTAGCACAGATACGCAGTATTTT
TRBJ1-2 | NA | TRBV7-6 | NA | CASSFEQGVGYTF | TGTGCCAGCAGCTTCGAACAAGGGGTTGGCTACACCTTC
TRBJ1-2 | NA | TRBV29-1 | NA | CSVGQGGGSRKRYGYTF | TGCAGCGTGGGACAAGGGGGAGGGTCTCGCAAGAGGTATGGCTACACCTTC
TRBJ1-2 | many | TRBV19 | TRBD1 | CATSTGDYGYTF | TGTGCCACCTCGACAGGGGACTATGGCTACACCTTC
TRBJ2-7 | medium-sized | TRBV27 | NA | CASKGGISYEQYF | TGTGCCAGCAAAGGAGGGATCTCCTACGAGCAGTACTTC
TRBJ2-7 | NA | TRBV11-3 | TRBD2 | CASSLERPLAGAPYEQYF | TGTGCCAGCAGCTTGGAAAGACCACTAGCGGGGGCCCCCTACGAGCAGTACTTC
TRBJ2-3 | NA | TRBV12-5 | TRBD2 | CASGSLAGAGSAQYF | TGTGCTAGTGGGTCATTAGCGGGGGCCGGGTCGGCGCAGTATTTT
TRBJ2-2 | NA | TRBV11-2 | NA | CASSLGGLINTGELFF | TGTGCCAGCAGCTTAGGGGGACTGATTAACACCGGGGAGCTGTTTTTT
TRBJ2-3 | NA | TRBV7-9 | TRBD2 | CASSTLAGTSTDTQYF | TGTGCCAGCAGCACCTTAGCGGGGACTAGCACAGATACGCAGTATTTT
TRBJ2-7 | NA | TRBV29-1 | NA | CSVAPDTPGYEQYF | TGCAGCGTTGCTCCCGACACCCCCGGCTACGAGCAGTACTTC
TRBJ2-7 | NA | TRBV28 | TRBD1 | CASHRGRNYEQYF | TGTGCCAGCCACAGGGGGCGCAACTACGAGCAGTACTTC
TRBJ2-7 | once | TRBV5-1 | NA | CASSLEPAGHDEQYF | TGCGCCAGCAGCTTGGAACCGGCAGGGCACGACGAGCAGTACTTC
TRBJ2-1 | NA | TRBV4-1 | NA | CASRDNRAYNEQFF | TGCGCCAGCAGGGATAACAGAGCCTACAATGAGCAGTTCTTC
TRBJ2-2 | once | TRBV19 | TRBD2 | CASARTLGLAGGPVPGELFF | TGTGCCAGTGCCCGGACCCTCGGACTAGCGGGAGGGCCAGTACCCGGGGAGCTGTTTTTT
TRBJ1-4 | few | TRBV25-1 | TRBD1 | CASSEYRGPAATNEKLFF | TGTGCCAGCAGTGAATATAGGGGGCCAGCTGCAACTAATGAAAAACTGTTTTTT
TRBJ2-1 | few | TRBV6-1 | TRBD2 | CASSERAGGYNEQFF | TGTGCCAGCAGTGAACGGGCGGGGGGGTACAATGAGCAGTTCTTC
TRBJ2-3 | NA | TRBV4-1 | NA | CASSSTPGLSTDTQYF | TGCGCCAGCAGCTCCACGCCGGGTCTCAGCACAGATACGCAGTATTTT